One and the same sample provided the 32 T cell receptor beta chains below, sequenced in a study of T cells in Graves' hyperthyroidism and ophthalmopathy. There were TCR beta CDR3 regions amplified from RNA transcripts. HTBI primers were employed in a first-round RT-PCR of the TCR CDR3. From the multiplex PCR reads, TCRdb called clonotypes with MiXCR, one entry per CDR3 protein. In the table there are more than 300,000 distinct CDR3 sequences, approximately 14% of which are singletons. Sequencing was done on a sample of blood. The receptors were sampled from a woman aged 25-40 years with Graves' hyperthyroidism.

At least ten counts were recorded for this clonotype. The rearrangement uses TRBV20-1 and TRBJ2-7; 7 bases match TRBD2. Germline trimming cut 1 base from V and 3 bases from J; bases unmatched to any gene: 6. The CDR3 has 14 residues. The germline CDR1 and CDR2 sequences are DFQATT and SNEGSKA (reference sequence). The CDR3 DNA is TGCAGTGCTAGAGCTAGAGCGGGAATCTACGAGCAGTACTTC. Amino acids: CSARARAGIYEQYF.

In this sample, this clonotype turned up many times. The J gene is TRBJ2-1, the V gene TRBV2, with 7 bases lining up with TRBD1. V dropped 5 bases and J dropped 7; count of bases not matched to a gene: 11. CDR1 is SNHLY and CDR2 is FYNNEI in the germline V gene. This CDR3 comprises 15 residues. The CDR3 is CASSRGTDLRNEQFF. The CDR3, as DNA: TGTGCCAGCAGTCGAGGGACAGATCTACGAAATGAGCAGTTCTTC.

The chain has TRBV12-3 or TRBV12-4 and TRBJ2-7; 7 nucleotides agree with TRBD2. Germline trimming cut 6 bases from V and 2 bases from J; bases unmatched to any gene: 7. This CDR3 spans 14 amino acids. This CDR3 reads CASSTAAGAYEQYF. CDR3 coding DNA: TGTGCCAGCAGCACAGCCGCGGGGGCCTACGAGCAGTACTTC.

This clonotype was seen a few times. Sequence at one end of the junction differs from germline and may be a read error. The chain couples TRBV10-2 to TRBJ2-7; D not certain. The germline CDR1 and CDR2 sequences are WSHSY and SAAADI. This CDR3 is 14 amino acids long. In DNA, the CDR3 is TGCGCCAGCAGGGAAGGGTTAAGCTCCTACAAGCAGTACTTC. Translated: CASREGLSSYKQYF.

This clonotype was observed a few times. The rearrangement joins TRBV12-3 or TRBV12-4 to TRBJ1-3; D gene unclear. Trimming left V 5 bases short and J 0 bases short, with 8 bases between. The CDR3 runs to 14 residues. The CDR3 reads CASSPDISGNTIYF. The DNA of the CDR3 is TGTGCCAGCAGTCCCGATATCTCTGGAAACACCATATATTTT.

The gene calls are TRBV2 and TRBJ1-5, with D possibly TRBD1 on 6 matching bases. This CDR3 is built from 14 residues. Trimming shortened V by 4 bases and J by 4 bases, and 11 bases separated the two germline ends. CDR1 SNHLY and CDR2 FYNNEI come from the germline V gene. In DNA, the CDR3 is TGTGCCAGCAGTGGACAGGCGAAAAATCAGCCCCAGCATTTT. Amino acid sequence: CASSGQAKNQPQHF.

Ten or more counts support this clonotype. The chain recombines TRBV2 with TRBJ2-7; 8 bases match TRBD2. J gave up 0 bases and V 10 bases, and 5 bases lay outside the gene matches. The CDR3 loop spans 13 amino acids. Per germline, CDR1 SNHLY and CDR2 FYNNEI. The CDR3 nucleotides are TGTGCCATCCTACTAGCGGACTCCTACGAGCAGTACTTC. It specifies CAILLADSYEQYF.

This clonotype was recorded a few times. This chain uses TRBV15 with TRBJ2-7; a weak D match, TRBD1 (6 bases). The CDR3 extends over 13 amino acids. Per the germline V gene, CDR1 is LNHNV and CDR2 is YYDKDF (reference sequence). Trimming left V 0 bases short and J 4 bases short, with 7 bases between. The DNA for the CDR3 is TGTGCCACCAGCAGAGAACAGGGATACGAGCAGTACTTC. This codes for CATSREQGYEQYF.

The sample holds many counts of this clonotype. This rearrangement joins TRBV12-3 or TRBV12-4 to TRBJ2-7, with 8 bases aligning to TRBD1. This CDR3 has 14 residues. The trim removed 7 bases at V and 2 bases at J, leaving 7 bases unmatched. In nucleotides, the CDR3 is TGTGCCAGCACCCCCCAGGGGGCTGCCTACGAGCAGTACTTC. This encodes CASTPQGAAYEQYF.

This clonotype has a count of ten or more. The chain links TRBV12-3 or TRBV12-4 to TRBJ2-3, with 10 bases lining up with TRBD1. The CDR3 loop spans 14 amino acids. V gave up 6 bases and J gave up 5 bases; unmatched junction bases: 5. CDR3 sequence reads: CASSADRGRDTQYF. In DNA form, the CDR3 reads TGTGCCAGCAGCGCAGACAGGGGGCGAGATACGCAGTATTTT.

The J gene is TRBJ2-7, the V gene TRBV6-1, with D hard to call. Trimming stripped 7 bases from V and 2 bases from J, with 18 bases between. CDR3 size: 15 residues. In germline, CDR1 is MNHNS, CDR2 SASEGT. CDR3 bases: TGTGCCAGCAAGCCTGACTTGGGTCCCACCTACGAGCAGTACTTC. It translates to CASKPDLGPTYEQYF.

The gene calls are TRBV29-1 and TRBJ2-3; 8 bases line up with TRBD2. CDR1 SQVTM and CDR2 ANQGSEA come from the germline V gene. V dropped 3 bases and J dropped 4; count of bases not matched to a gene: 9. The CDR3 consists of 15 residues. The CDR3, as DNA: TGCAGCGTTGAGCCCCCCGGACTAGCTCCAGATACGCAGTATTTT. Translation gives CSVEPPGLAPDTQYF.

There are many counts of this clonotype. The chain's CDR3 is CASSRGPDGNQPQHF. The CDR3 DNA follows: TGTGCCAGCAGTAGGGGTCCTGATGGCAATCAGCCCCAGCATTTT. This chain joins TRBV12-3 or TRBV12-4 and TRBJ1-5, with D perhaps TRBD1 (5 bases). Between the trimmed V and J ends, which lost 5 bases and 2 bases, there was a span of 13 bases. The CDR3 consists of 15 residues.

This clonotype was picked up many times. The V and J genes are TRBV6-1 and TRBJ1-2; 7 bases fit TRBD1. The germline V gene encodes CDR1 MNHNS and CDR2 SASEGT. V lost 5 bases, J lost 6 bases, and 6 bases stayed unmatched. This CDR3 has 13 residues. This chain's CDR3 is CASSFTGADGYTF. Written as DNA, the CDR3 is TGTGCCAGCAGTTTCACAGGGGCGGATGGCTACACCTTC.

This clonotype was detected many times. The gene calls are TRBV6-1 and TRBJ2-2; D may match TRBD1 or TRBD2 (7 bases each). V was pared by 6 bases and J by 3 bases, with 14 bases between. CDR3 length equals 15 residues. Germline lookup yields CDR1 MNHNS and CDR2 SASEGT. The DNA of the CDR3 is TGTGCCAGCAGACGACAGGGAGGGGACACCGGGGAGCTGTTTTTT. Its translation: CASRRQGGDTGELFF.

A few counts support this clonotype. The genes are TRBV19 and TRBJ2-1; possible D gene TRBD2, 6 bases. CDR3 length equals 15 residues. Germline V lookup: CDR1 LNHDA, CDR2 SQIVND (reference sequence). Trimming cost V 5 bases and J 5 bases, with 16 bases left between them. CDR3 sequence reads: CASSVLGTPHNEQFF. The CDR3, as DNA: TGTGCCAGTAGTGTCCTCGGGACTCCTCACAATGAGCAGTTCTTC.

This clonotype was counted ten times or more. V gene TRBV2 combines with J gene TRBJ1-1; D is possibly TRBD1 (6 bases). V shed 6 bases and J shed 4 bases, with 15 bases lying between them. Germline V gives CDR1 SNHLY, CDR2 FYNNEI. The CDR3 covers 14 residues. The CDR3: CASSVARGGTEAFF. The CDR3 DNA reads TGTGCCAGCAGCGTAGCCAGGGGCGGCACTGAAGCTTTCTTT.

The rearrangement uses TRBV7-9 and TRBJ1-5, with D possibly matching TRBD1 (5 bases). The germline CDR1 and CDR2 sequences are SEHNR and FQNEAQ (reference sequence). The length of the CDR3 is 15 residues. Trimming stripped 1 base from V and 7 bases from J, with 14 bases between. The CDR3 region is CASSLGGGHGQPQHF. The CDR3 bases are TGTGCCAGCAGCTTAGGGGGGGGTCATGGACAGCCCCAGCATTTT. The variable domain in full, completed from reference TRBV7-9 and TRBJ1-5, reads DTGVSQNPRHKITKRGQNVTFRCDPISEHNRLYWYRQTLGQGPEFLTYFQNEAQLEKSRLLSDRFSAERPKGSFSTLEIQRTEQGDSAMYLCASSLGGGHGQPQHFGDGTRLSIL.

Only a few counts were recorded for this clonotype. DNA of the CDR3: TGTGCCAGCAGTGAAATGGGACTAGCCAGCACAGATACGCAGTATTTT. It specifies CASSEMGLASTDTQYF. This chain connects TRBV25-1 to TRBJ2-3; 9 bases fit TRBD2. Losses at the gene ends were 2 bases for V and 0 bases for J; bases not matched to a gene: 3. Per germline, CDR1 MGHDK and CDR2 SYGVNS. The CDR3 runs to 16 residues.

The sample holds many counts of this clonotype. The rearrangement links TRBV10-3 to TRBJ1-1; D not resolved. Trimming took 2 bases from V and 4 from J, leaving 8 bases between them. From germline, CDR1 is ENHRY and CDR2 SYGVKD. The CDR3 is 13 amino acids. CDR3 protein: CAISEPPGTEAFF. The CDR3 bases are TGTGCCATCAGTGAGCCCCCGGGCACTGAAGCTTTCTTT.

This clonotype has more than one count but fewer than ten. This chain uses TRBV5-6 with TRBJ2-1, with D possibly called TRBD1 or TRBD2 (7 bases each). Trimming took 5 bases from V and 7 from J, leaving 19 bases between them. The CDR3 contains 15 residues. CDR1 SGHDT and CDR2 YYEEEE come from the germline V gene. CDR3 amino acids: CASSQTAGQINEQFF. DNA of the CDR3: TGTGCCAGCAGTCAAACAGCGGGACAGATTAATGAGCAGTTCTTC.

Many counts were recorded for this clonotype. The genes are TRBV12-3 or TRBV12-4 and TRBJ1-2; D unclear. V was cut by 1 base and J by 8 bases, with 11 bases left in between. This CDR3 has 13 residues. CDR3 sequence reads: CASSLDGMRGYTF. The CDR3 DNA sequence: TGTGCCAGCAGTTTAGACGGTATGAGAGGCTACACCTTC.

V gene TRBV6-1 combines with J gene TRBJ2-4, with TRBD2 matching 7 bases. V trimming: 0 bases; J trimming: 0 bases; junction bases outside the gene matches: 11. The CDR3 spans 19 residues. Germline CDR1 is MNHNS and CDR2 is SASEGT. CDR3 in DNA: TGTGCCAGCAGTGAAGCTAGTGGGGGGGTAGGGGTAGCCAAAAACATTCAGTACTTC. It yields the protein CASSEASGGVGVAKNIQYF.

V and J are TRBV29-1 and TRBJ2-6; D remains unclear. This CDR3 region has 13 residues. The germline V and J ends were trimmed by 3 bases and 4 bases, with 7 bases remaining between them. Germline CDR1 is SQVTM and CDR2 is ANQGSEA. The CDR3 sequence is CSVDTSGANVLTF. In DNA, the CDR3 is TGCAGCGTTGACACCTCCGGGGCCAACGTCCTGACTTTC.

This clonotype was recorded a few times. This chain links TRBV7-9 with TRBJ2-1; 8 nucleotides agree with TRBD1. The CDR3 is made up of 17 amino acids. CDR1 SEHNR and CDR2 FQNEAQ come from the germline V gene (reference sequence). V trimming: 5 bases; J trimming: 5 bases; junction bases outside the gene matches: 14. In nucleotides, the CDR3 is TGTGCCAGCAGCGGACCCCTGAAGGACAGGGTTAACAATGAGCAGTTCTTC. Amino acid sequence: CASSGPLKDRVNNEQFF.

This clonotype was detected a few times. The chain is built from TRBV9 and TRBJ2-3; D might be TRBD2 (6 bases). CDR3 length: 14 amino acids. Germline values: CDR1 SGDLS, CDR2 YYNGEE. Trimming removed 1 base from V and 2 bases from J, with 8 bases in between. Here the CDR3 reads CASSVRTNTDTQYF. DNA of the CDR3: TGTGCCAGCAGCGTAAGGACTAACACAGATACGCAGTATTTT.

This clonotype was counted at least ten times. A junction end diverges from the germline sequence, so it may reflect a read error. V is TRBV6-2 or TRBV6-3 and J is TRBJ2-7; tentative D call: TRBD2 (6 bases). The CDR3 has 13 residues. CDR1 and CDR2 from the germline V gene are MNHEY and SVGEGT. The DNA of the CDR3 is TGTGCCAGCAGTTACGCGGGGACCTATGAGCAGTACTTC. The encoded protein is CASSYAGTYEQYF.

The chain couples TRBV19 to TRBJ2-5; D unclear. Germline V gives CDR1 LNHDA, CDR2 SQIVND (reference sequence). Trimming removed 2 bases at V and 2 bases at J, with 6 bases between. CDR3 length equals 13 residues. CDR3 amino acids: CASSIPEQETQYF. In DNA form, the CDR3 reads TGTGCCAGTAGTATACCAGAACAAGAGACCCAGTACTTC.

This clonotype occurred a few times. This rearrangement joins TRBV27 to TRBJ1-2, with a weak D call TRBD1 (5 bases). Trimming removed 4 bases from V and 7 bases from J, with 16 bases in between. Germline CDR1 and CDR2: MNHEY and SMNVEV (reference sequence). The CDR3 loop spans 14 amino acids. DNA for the CDR3: TGTGCCAGCAGTTCCACCGGGACCGTACGTGGCTACACCTTC. This encodes CASSSTGTVRGYTF.

This clonotype has at least ten counts. The gene calls are TRBV12-3 or TRBV12-4 and TRBJ1-1, with D possibly TRBD1 on 6 matching bases. Trimming cost V 3 bases and J 4 bases, with 9 bases left between them. The CDR3 sequence is 13 residues long. For the CDR3, the DNA is TGTGCCAGCAGTTTTTGGGGGGCCACTGAAGCTTTCTTT. Translating gives CASSFWGATEAFF.

This clonotype has more than one count but fewer than ten. The V call is TRBV20-1, the J call TRBJ1-1; D unclear. The CDR3 totals 12 residues. Germline V lookup: CDR1 DFQATT, CDR2 SNEGSKA (reference sequence). V was shortened by 6 bases and J by 2 bases, with 10 bases between the two germline ends. In nucleotides, the CDR3 is TGCAGTGCCATGGACGTAAACACTGAAGCTTTCTTT. Translating it yields CSAMDVNTEAFF.

About this clonotype: A much larger clone lies one base from this, so it may be a read error. The rearrangement links TRBV29-1 to TRBJ2-3; 7 bases agree with TRBD1. Germline-derived CDR1 and CDR2 are SQVTM and ANQGSEA. The junction had 6 bases not matched to a gene; V was cut back by 7 bases and J by 2 bases. This CDR3 region has 13 residues. This CDR3 reads CSADRVDTDTQYF. In DNA form, the CDR3 reads TGCAGCGCAGACAGGGTAGACACAGATACGCAGTATTTT.